Following are 23 T cell receptor beta chains from one sample sequenced in a study of blood T cell repertoires in COVID-19. Assay: immunoSEQ multiplex PCR; the TCRdb copy retains only in-frame clones and omits some. The data hold tens of thousands of clones, with about nine tenths observed a single time. Sequencing input: peripheral blood. The receptors were sampled from a man aged 50-59 years with active or convalescent COVID-19.

This chain uses TRBV3-1 (or the pseudogene TRBV3-2) with TRBJ1-2; D is ambiguous. The CDR3 covers 14 residues. Germline CDR1 and CDR2: LGHDT and YNNKEL (reference sequence). V was cut by 1 base and J by 1 base, with 7 bases left in between. CDR3 residues: CASSQAVNNYGYTF. CDR3 DNA sequence: TGTGCCAGCAGCCAAGCGGTGAATAACTATGGCTACACCTTC.

The V gene is TRBV2, the J gene TRBJ2-1; 7 nucleotides agree with TRBD2. CDR1 SNHLY and CDR2 FYNNEI come from the germline V gene. With V trimmed by 9 bases and J by 5 bases, 7 bases remained unmatched. CDR3 size: 13 residues. The CDR3 spells CARGGVQNNEQFF. CDR3 in DNA: TGTGCCAGGGGGGGGGTACAAAACAATGAGCAGTTCTTC.

This chain joins TRBV11-2 and TRBJ1-2; D ambiguous. Germline V gene sequence: CDR1 SGHAT, CDR2 FQNNGV. The length of the CDR3 is 12 residues. V shed 4 bases and J shed 4 bases, with 7 bases lying between them. The CDR3 DNA reads TGTGCCAGCAGCTGGCCCTCCTATGGCTACACCTTC. Translating gives CASSWPSYGYTF.

V is TRBV9 and J is TRBJ2-3; a weak D match, TRBD2 (6 bases). This CDR3 spans 16 amino acids. From germline, CDR1 is SGDLS and CDR2 YYNGEE. Trimming shortened V by 0 bases and J by 0 bases, and 11 bases separated the two germline ends. The CDR3 is CASSVGVAASTDTQYF. CDR3 coding DNA: TGTGCCAGCAGCGTAGGGGTAGCGGCGAGCACAGATACGCAGTATTTT.

CDR3 bases: TGCGCCAGCAGCCTTAGACAGGGGCCTGAGCAGTACTTC. The encoded protein is CASSLRQGPEQYF. The chain carries TRBV4-1 and TRBJ2-7, with 8 nucleotides matching TRBD1. The ends lost 4 bases at V and 7 bases at J; junction bases unmatched: 6. Germline CDR1 and CDR2: MGHRA and YSYEKL. The CDR3 consists of 13 residues.

CDR3 region: CASSEDPFPRSNQPQHF. CDR3 DNA sequence: TGTGCCAGCAGTGAAGATCCTTTCCCCAGGTCCAATCAGCCCCAGCATTTT. J is TRBJ1-5 and V is TRBV6-1, with D unresolved. Trimming shortened V by 1 base and J by 3 bases, and 16 bases separated the two germline ends. Germline CDR1 MNHNS, CDR2 SASEGT. CDR3 length: 17 amino acids.

V gene TRBV6-1 combines with J gene TRBJ2-7, with 12 bases aligning to TRBD2. V dropped 3 bases and J dropped 6; count of bases not matched to a gene: 3. The CDR3 consists of 14 residues. CDR1 is MNHNS, CDR2 SASEGT, per germline. CDR3 loop: CASSEGLAGLEQYF. CDR3 DNA sequence: TGTGCCAGCAGTGAGGGACTAGCGGGCCTCGAGCAGTACTTC.

The chain has TRBV5-4 and TRBJ2-5; the D is unclear. V lost 4 bases, J lost 5 bases, and 12 bases lay in between. CDR1 and CDR2 (germline): SGHNT, YYREEE (reference sequence). CDR3 length equals 13 residues. The CDR3 spells CASSPEMRETQYF. Written as DNA, the CDR3 is TGTGCCAGCAGCCCCGAGATGAGGGAGACCCAGTACTTC. Based on the CDR3 plus reference TRBV5-4 and TRBJ2-5, the full variable domain is ETGVTQSPTHLIKTRGQQVTLRCSSQSGHNTVSWYQQALGQGPQFIFQYYREEENGRGNFPPRFSGLQFPNYSSELNVNALELDDSALYLCASSPEMRETQYFGPGTRLLVL.

The chain carries TRBV11-2 and TRBJ1-1; 9 bases match TRBD1. The CDR3 extends over 15 amino acids. V lost 5 bases to trimming and J lost 3 bases; unmatched junction nucleotides: 7. Germline values: CDR1 SGHAT, CDR2 FQNNGV. Here the CDR3 reads CASSHRDRADTEAFF. The CDR3 DNA reads as TGTGCCAGCAGCCACCGGGACAGGGCGGACACTGAAGCTTTCTTT.

The V and J genes are TRBV5-6 and TRBJ1-1; D is undetermined. The CDR3 totals 14 residues. V lost 0 bases and J lost 1, with 7 bases in between. Per germline, CDR1 SGHDT and CDR2 YYEEEE. CDR3 loop: CASSLGHWNTEAFF. For the CDR3, the DNA is TGTGCCAGCAGCTTGGGACACTGGAACACTGAAGCTTTCTTT.

The chain has TRBV7-2 and TRBJ2-3; 8 bases are shared with TRBD1. The length of the CDR3 is 15 residues. Germline V gene data show CDR1 as SGHTA and CDR2 as FQGNSA. V gave up 6 bases and J gave up 4 bases; unmatched junction bases: 9. The CDR3 sequence: CASRKSQGAADTQYF. The CDR3 coding sequence is TGTGCCAGCAGAAAGAGTCAGGGGGCCGCAGATACGCAGTATTTT.

The chain joins TRBV30 to TRBJ1-2; tentatively, D is TRBD1 (6 bases). Trimming pared 0 bases from V and 8 bases from J, leaving 13 bases between. This CDR3 has 13 amino acids. CDR1 is GTSNPN and CDR2 is SVGIG in the germline V gene (reference sequence). This chain's CDR3 is CAWSVLAGEGYTF. CDR3 nucleotides: TGTGCCTGGAGTGTACTGGCAGGGGAAGGCTACACCTTC. Combining the CDR3 with reference TRBV30 and TRBJ1-2 gives the whole variable domain SQTIHQWPATLVQPVGSPLSLECTVEGTSNPNLYWYRQAAGRGLQLLFYSVGIGQISSEVPQNLSASRPQDRQFILSSKKLLLSDSGFYLCAWSVLAGEGYTFGSGTRLTVV.

V gene TRBV6-5 combines with J gene TRBJ2-7, with D tentatively TRBD1 (5 bases). The germline V gene has CDR1 MNHEY and CDR2 SVGAGI. The CDR3 has 12 amino acids. V lost 6 bases and J lost 4, with 10 bases in between. The CDR3 here is CASSQGAYEQYV. CDR3 DNA sequence: TGTGCCAGCAGCCAAGGGGCTTACGAGCAGTACGTC.

V gene TRBV4-3 combines with J gene TRBJ2-3; 9 bases line up with TRBD2. The junction had 16 bases not matched to a gene; V was cut back by 2 bases and J by 7 bases. Germline V gene lookup returns CDR1 LGHNA and CDR2 YSLEER. CDR3 length: 18 amino acids. The CDR3 protein is CASSQYGSAGGLTNTQYF. The CDR3, as DNA: TGCGCCAGCAGCCAATACGGATCAGCGGGGGGACTTACGAATACGCAGTATTTT.

V gene TRBV28 combines with J gene TRBJ2-7; D is ambiguous. The CDR3 has 18 residues. V was shortened by 9 bases and J by 0 bases, with 27 bases between the two germline ends. Germline CDR1 reads MDHEN; CDR2 reads SYDVKM. CDR3: CASHSLPSDTTSSYEQYV. The CDR3 nucleotides are TGTGCCAGTCACAGTTTACCCTCTGACACGACGAGCTCCTACGAGCAGTACGTC.

The chain has TRBV6-5 and TRBJ2-7, with 7 bases identical to TRBD1. V dropped 5 bases and J dropped 3; count of bases not matched to a gene: 7. CDR3 length equals 14 residues. CDR1 and CDR2 (germline): MNHEY, SVGAGI. The CDR3 sequence: CASSRTGTDYEQYF. The CDR3 bases are TGTGCCAGCAGTAGAACCGGGACAGACTACGAGCAGTACTTC.

This clone came up a few times. The chain has TRBV28 and TRBJ2-2; 11 nucleotides match TRBD1. Germline V gene data show CDR1 as MDHEN and CDR2 as SYDVKM. The V gene end was trimmed by 7 bases and the J gene end by 6 bases; junction bases not matched to a gene: 7. The CDR3 is 15 residues long. For the CDR3, the DNA is TGTGCCAGCACCGGACCGGGACAGGGGGCCGGGGAGCTGTTTTTT. Its protein is CASTGPGQGAGELFF.

The chain recombines TRBV28 with TRBJ1-1; D perhaps matches TRBD1 (5 bases). Trimming left V 2 bases short and J 5 bases short, with 12 bases between. CDR3 length: 14 amino acids. Germline lookup yields CDR1 MDHEN and CDR2 SYDVKM. The CDR3: CASSLGAGWTEAFF. The CDR3 coding sequence is TGTGCCAGCAGTTTAGGGGCAGGGTGGACTGAAGCTTTCTTT.

This clone was seen only once. This chain links TRBV2 with TRBJ2-2; perhaps TRBD1 as D (7 bases). Germline CDR1 is SNHLY and CDR2 is FYNNEI. Trimming pared 8 bases from V and 5 bases from J, leaving 12 bases between. The CDR3 sequence is 13 residues long. The CDR3 DNA follows: TGTGCCAGCCAGGGGGGCCCTACCGGGGAGCTGTTTTTT. This codes for CASQGGPTGELFF.

The gene calls are TRBV19 and TRBJ2-2; D possibly corresponds to TRBD1 (6 bases). The germline gives CDR1 LNHDA, CDR2 SQIVND (reference sequence). Trimming left V 5 bases short and J 9 bases short, with 13 bases between. The CDR3 contains 13 residues. The CDR3 DNA reads TGTGCCAGTAGTGTGGTGGGGGCTTGGGAGCTGTTTTTT. Translation gives CASSVVGAWELFF.

There are a few counts of this clone. The J gene is TRBJ1-3, the V gene TRBV19; D is unresolved. Germline-derived CDR1 and CDR2 are LNHDA and SQIVND (reference sequence). The V end was cut by 7 bases, the J end by 0 bases, with 7 bases between. CDR3 length equals 13 residues. In DNA, the CDR3 is TGTGCCAGTAAACAGTCCTCTGGAAACACCATATATTTT. Translating gives CASKQSSGNTIYF.

The sample holds one count of this clone. This rearrangement joins TRBV19 to TRBJ2-6; perhaps TRBD1 as D (6 bases). Germline V lookup: CDR1 LNHDA, CDR2 SQIVND (reference sequence). This CDR3 has 17 residues. V lost 3 bases and J lost 4, with 16 bases in between. CDR3 DNA sequence: TGTGCCAGTAGTATCAGGGGACATCTAGCAGGGGCCAACGTCCTGACTTTC. It yields the protein CASSIRGHLAGANVLTF.

The rearrangement uses TRBV5-1 and TRBJ2-5, with D possibly TRBD2 on 6 matching bases. Germline values: CDR1 SGHRS, CDR2 YFSETQ. Between the trimmed V and J ends, which lost 0 bases and 0 bases, there was a span of 9 bases. The CDR3 has 15 amino acids. The CDR3 nucleotides are TGCGCCAGCAGCTTGGGAAGCGGGTACCAAGAGACCCAGTACTTC. Its protein product is CASSLGSGYQETQYF.